The T cell receptor beta chain under discussion was sequenced for a study of cytomegalovirus exposure and HLA in healthy donors. Study results and limitations: Within an earlier analysis, most TCR beta V segments proved productive either about 90% or about 30% of the time. Differences between HLA loci emerged in a later analysis of TCR association rates, with DRB1 most and HLA-C fewest. Per a later analysis, HLA-associated TCR beta chains showed more clonal expansion than other, equally common TCR beta chains. Sequences of the TCR beta chain were said to predict the HLA-A and HLA-B alleles of most subjects accurately.

Germline V gives CDR1 SGHTA, CDR2 FQGTGA. CDR3 size: 13 residues. V lost 3 bases to trimming and J lost 6 bases, with 9 bases between them. In its sample, this clone was seen a few times. As yet, its antigen is unknown. The PCR used 60 Vbeta and 13 Jbeta primers. Libraries were prepared by immunoSEQ multiplex PCR; TCRdb keeps only in-frame clonotypes and omits some of them. The data contain more than 150,000 clones, roughly 75% of them singletons. The TCR sequence derives from a woman aged 30 to 39 in good health and CMV-seronegative. The chain joins TRBV7-3 to TRBJ2-1; D is possibly TRBD2 (5 bases). Sequencing used PBMCs. The CDR3 DNA reads as TGTGCCAGCAGCTTTGGACTCGGCAATGAGCAGTTCTTC. Translating gives CASSFGLGNEQFF.